The clone carrying this T cell receptor (beta chain) was detected only a few times. Germline assignment: CDR1 LGHNA and CDR2 YSLEER. V lost 4 bases to trimming and J lost 5 bases; unmatched junction nucleotides: 11. This CDR3 has 16 residues. This specimen comes from a study of blood T cell repertoires in COVID-19. TCRdb's table, derived via immunoSEQ multiplex PCR, lists solely in-frame clones and lacks some. This table holds tens of thousands of clones, 83% found once. This TCR was sampled from a human donor in a cohort sampled during active COVID-19. The chain combines TRBV4-3 with TRBJ1-1; TRBD1 matches 9 bases. The specimen was peripheral blood. The CDR3 loop reads CASSRTPQGAGTEAFF. In nucleotides, the CDR3 is TGCGCCAGCAGCCGCACACCACAGGGGGCGGGAACTGAAGCTTTCTTT.